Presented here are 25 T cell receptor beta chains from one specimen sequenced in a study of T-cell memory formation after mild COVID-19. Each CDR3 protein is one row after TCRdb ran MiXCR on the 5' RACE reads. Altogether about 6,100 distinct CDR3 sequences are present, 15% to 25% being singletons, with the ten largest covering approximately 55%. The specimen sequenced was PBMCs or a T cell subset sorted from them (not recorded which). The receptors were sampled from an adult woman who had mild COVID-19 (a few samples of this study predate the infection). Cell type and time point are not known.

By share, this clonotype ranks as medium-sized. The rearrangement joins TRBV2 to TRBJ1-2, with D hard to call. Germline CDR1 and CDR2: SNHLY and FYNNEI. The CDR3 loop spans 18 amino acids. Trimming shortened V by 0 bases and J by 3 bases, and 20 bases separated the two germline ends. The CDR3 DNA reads TGTGCCAGCAGTGAAGCTTACGGCCTCTTAGGGTCTGACTATGGCTACACCTTC. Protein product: CASSEAYGLLGSDYGYTF.

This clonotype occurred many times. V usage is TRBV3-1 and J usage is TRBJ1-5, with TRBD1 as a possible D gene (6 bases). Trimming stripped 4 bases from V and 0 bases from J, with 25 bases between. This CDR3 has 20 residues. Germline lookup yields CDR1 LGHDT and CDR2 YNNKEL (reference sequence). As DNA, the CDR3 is TGTGCCAGCAGCCCAACGTCAGGAGGCAGGGGATTCTATAGCAATCAGCCCCAGCATTTT. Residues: CASSPTSGGRGFYSNQPQHF.

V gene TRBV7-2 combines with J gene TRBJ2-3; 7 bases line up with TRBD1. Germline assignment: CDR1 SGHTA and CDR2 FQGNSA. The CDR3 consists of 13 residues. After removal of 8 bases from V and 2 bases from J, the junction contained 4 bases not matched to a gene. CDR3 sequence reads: CASGRGFTDTQYF. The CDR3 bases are TGTGCCAGCGGCAGGGGGTTCACAGATACGCAGTATTTT.

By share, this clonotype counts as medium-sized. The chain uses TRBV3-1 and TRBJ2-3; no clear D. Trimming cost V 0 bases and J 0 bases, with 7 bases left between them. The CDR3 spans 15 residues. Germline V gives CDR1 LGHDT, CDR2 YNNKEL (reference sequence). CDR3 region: CASSQEGYSTDTQYF. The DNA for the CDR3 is TGTGCCAGCAGCCAAGAAGGATATAGCACAGATACGCAGTATTTT.

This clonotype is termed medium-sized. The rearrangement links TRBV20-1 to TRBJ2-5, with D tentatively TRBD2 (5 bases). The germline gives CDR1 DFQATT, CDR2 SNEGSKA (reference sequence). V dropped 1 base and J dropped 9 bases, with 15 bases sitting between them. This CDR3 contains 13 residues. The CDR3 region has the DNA TGCAGTGCTAGAGGTCCGGGGTGGGTGTCCCAGTACTTC. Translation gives CSARGPGWVSQYF.

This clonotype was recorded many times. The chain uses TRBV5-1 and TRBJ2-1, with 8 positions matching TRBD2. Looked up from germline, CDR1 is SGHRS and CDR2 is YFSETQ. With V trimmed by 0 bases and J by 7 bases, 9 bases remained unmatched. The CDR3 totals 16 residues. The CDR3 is CASSLEGLEFGNEQFF. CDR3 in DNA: TGCGCCAGCAGCTTGGAGGGACTAGAATTTGGGAATGAGCAGTTCTTC.

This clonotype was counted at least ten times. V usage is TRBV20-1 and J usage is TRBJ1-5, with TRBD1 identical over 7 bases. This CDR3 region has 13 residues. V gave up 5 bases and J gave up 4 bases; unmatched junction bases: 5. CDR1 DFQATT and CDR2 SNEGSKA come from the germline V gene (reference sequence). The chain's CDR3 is CSAYRGANQPQHF. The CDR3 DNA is TGCAGTGCTTACAGGGGAGCAAATCAGCCCCAGCATTTT.

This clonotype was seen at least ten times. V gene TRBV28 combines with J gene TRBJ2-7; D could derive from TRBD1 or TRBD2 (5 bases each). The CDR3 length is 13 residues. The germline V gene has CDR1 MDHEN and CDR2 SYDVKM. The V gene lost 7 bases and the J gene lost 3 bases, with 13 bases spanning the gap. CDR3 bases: TGTGCCAGCACCCATGGGACGTTCTACGAGCAGTACTTC. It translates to CASTHGTFYEQYF.

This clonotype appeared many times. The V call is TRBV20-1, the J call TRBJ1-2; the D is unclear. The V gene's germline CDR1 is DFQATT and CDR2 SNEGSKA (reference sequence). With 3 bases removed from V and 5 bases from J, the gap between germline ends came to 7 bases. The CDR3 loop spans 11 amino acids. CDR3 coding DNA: TGCAGTGCTAGGACCCTATATGGCTACACCTTC. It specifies CSARTLYGYTF.

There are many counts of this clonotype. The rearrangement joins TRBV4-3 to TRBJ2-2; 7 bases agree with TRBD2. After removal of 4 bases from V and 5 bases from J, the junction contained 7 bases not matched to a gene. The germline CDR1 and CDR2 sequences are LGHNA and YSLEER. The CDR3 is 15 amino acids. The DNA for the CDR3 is TGCGCCAGCAGCCCAGGACTAGTATATACCGGGGAGCTGTTTTTT. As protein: CASSPGLVYTGELFF.

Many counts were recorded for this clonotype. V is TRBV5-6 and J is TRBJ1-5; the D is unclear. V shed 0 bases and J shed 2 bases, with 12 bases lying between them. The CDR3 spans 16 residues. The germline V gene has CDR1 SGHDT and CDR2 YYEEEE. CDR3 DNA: TGTGCCAGCAGCTTGGGTGCCCGAGGGCGCAATCAGCCCCAGCATTTT. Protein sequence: CASSLGARGRNQPQHF.

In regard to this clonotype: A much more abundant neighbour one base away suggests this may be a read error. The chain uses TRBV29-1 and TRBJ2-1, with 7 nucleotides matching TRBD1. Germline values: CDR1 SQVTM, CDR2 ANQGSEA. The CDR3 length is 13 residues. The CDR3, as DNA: TGCAGCGGTCGGGACAGCTCCTACACTGAGCAGTTCTTC. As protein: CSGRDSSYTEQFF.

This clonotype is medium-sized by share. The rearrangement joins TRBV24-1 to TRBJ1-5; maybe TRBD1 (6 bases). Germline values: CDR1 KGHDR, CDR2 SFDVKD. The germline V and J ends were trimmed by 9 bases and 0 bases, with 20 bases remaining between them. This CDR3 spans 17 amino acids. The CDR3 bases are TGTGCCACCCCCCGGGTGACAGGCAACCATAGCAATCAGCCCCAGCATTTT. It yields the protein CATPRVTGNHSNQPQHF.

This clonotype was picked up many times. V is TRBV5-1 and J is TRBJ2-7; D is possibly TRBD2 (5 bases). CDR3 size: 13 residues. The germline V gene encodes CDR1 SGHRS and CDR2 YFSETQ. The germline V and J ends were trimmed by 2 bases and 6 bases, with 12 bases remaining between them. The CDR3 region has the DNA TGCGCCAGCAGCTTCCCCGAGGGAATCGAGCAGTACTTC. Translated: CASSFPEGIEQYF.

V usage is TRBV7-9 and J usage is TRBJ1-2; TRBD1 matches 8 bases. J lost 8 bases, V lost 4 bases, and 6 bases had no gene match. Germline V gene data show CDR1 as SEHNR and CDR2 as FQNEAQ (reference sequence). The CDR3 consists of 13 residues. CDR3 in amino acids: CASSSGQGWGYTF. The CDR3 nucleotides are TGTGCCAGCAGCTCCGGACAGGGATGGGGCTACACCTTC.

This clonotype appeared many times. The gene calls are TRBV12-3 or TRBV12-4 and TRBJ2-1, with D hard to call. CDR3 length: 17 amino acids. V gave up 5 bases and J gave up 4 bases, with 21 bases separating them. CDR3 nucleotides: TGTGCCAGCAGTCCCCGTGACCTCCTCACCTTTTACAATGAGCAGTTCTTC. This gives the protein CASSPRDLLTFYNEQFF.

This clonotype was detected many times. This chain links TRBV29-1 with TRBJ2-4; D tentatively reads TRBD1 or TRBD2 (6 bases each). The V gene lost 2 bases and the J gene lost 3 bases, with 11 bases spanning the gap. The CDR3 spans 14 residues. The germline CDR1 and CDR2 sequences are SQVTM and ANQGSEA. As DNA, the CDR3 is TGCAGCGTTGAATGGGGGGCGGGCAAAAACATTCAGTACTTC. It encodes CSVEWGAGKNIQYF.

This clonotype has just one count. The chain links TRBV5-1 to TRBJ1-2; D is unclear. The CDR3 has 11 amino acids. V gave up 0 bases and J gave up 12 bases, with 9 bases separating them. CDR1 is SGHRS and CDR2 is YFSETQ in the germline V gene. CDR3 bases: TGCGCCAGCAGCTTGGGCAGCCTACACACCTTC. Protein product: CASSLGSLHTF.

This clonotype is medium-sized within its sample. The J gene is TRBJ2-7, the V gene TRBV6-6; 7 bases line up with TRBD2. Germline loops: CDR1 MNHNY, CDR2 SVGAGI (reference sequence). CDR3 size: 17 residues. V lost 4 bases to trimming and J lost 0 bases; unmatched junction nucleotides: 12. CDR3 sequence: CASSSPSGESFSYEQYF. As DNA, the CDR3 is TGTGCCAGCAGTTCACCCAGCGGGGAAAGCTTCTCCTACGAGCAGTACTTC.

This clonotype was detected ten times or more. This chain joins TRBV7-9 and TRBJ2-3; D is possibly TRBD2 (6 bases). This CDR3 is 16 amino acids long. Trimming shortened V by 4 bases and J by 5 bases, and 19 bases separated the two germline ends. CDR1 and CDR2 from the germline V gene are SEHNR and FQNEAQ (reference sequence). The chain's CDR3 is CASSSLRERRGDTQYF. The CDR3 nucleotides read TGTGCCAGCAGCTCTCTCCGGGAGCGACGGGGAGATACGCAGTATTTT. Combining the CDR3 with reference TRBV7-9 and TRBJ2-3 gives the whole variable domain DTGVSQNPRHKITKRGQNVTFRCDPISEHNRLYWYRQTLGQGPEFLTYFQNEAQLEKSRLLSDRFSAERPKGSFSTLEIQRTEQGDSAMYLCASSSLRERRGDTQYFGPGTRLTVL.

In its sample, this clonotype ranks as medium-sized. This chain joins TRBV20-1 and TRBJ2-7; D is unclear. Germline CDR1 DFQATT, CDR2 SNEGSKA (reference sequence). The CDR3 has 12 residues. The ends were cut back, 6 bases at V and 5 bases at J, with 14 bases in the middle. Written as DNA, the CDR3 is TGCAGTGCGGACCGGGCCTTCAACGAGCAGTACTTC. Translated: CSADRAFNEQYF.

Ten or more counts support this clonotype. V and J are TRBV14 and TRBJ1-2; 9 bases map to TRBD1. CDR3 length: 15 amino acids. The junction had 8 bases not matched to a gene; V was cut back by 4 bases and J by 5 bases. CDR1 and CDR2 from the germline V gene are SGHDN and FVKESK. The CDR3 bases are TGTGCCAGCAGCCCGCCGGGACAGGGCGTATATGGCTACACCTTC. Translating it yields CASSPPGQGVYGYTF.

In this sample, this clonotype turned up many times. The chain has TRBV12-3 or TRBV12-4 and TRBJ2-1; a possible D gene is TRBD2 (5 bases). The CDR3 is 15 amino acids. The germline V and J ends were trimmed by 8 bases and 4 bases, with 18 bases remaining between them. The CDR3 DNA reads TGTGCCAGCCGACGAGCCGGGGAGCCTTACAATGAGCAGTTCTTC. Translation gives CASRRAGEPYNEQFF.

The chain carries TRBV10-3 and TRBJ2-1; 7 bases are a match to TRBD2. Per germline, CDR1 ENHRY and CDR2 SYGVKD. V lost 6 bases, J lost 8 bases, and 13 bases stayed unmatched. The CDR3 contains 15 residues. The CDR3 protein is CAISPGGAGGDEQFF. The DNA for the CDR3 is TGTGCCATCAGCCCGGGGGGAGCGGGTGGGGATGAGCAGTTCTTC.

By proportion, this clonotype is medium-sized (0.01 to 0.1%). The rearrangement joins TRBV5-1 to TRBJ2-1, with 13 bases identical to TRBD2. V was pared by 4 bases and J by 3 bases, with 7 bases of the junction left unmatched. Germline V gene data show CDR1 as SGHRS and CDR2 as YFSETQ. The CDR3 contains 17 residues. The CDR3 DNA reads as TGCGCCAGCAGCCCGGGGACTAGCGGGAAGGTCTACAATGAGCAGTTCTTC. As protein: CASSPGTSGKVYNEQFF.